These T cell receptor beta chains were read from a single sample in a study of blood T cell repertoires in COVID-19. Assay used: immunoSEQ multiplex PCR; TCRdb lists only in-frame clones, some missing. In the table there are hundreds of thousands of clones, approximately 90% of which are singletons. Material: PBMCs or T cells enriched from blood (not recorded which). Receptor source: a middle-aged woman who had recovered from COVID-19. CDR3s include the opening cysteine and the closing phenylalanine or tryptophan. D genes are given only for firm matches.

CDR3aa: CASSSGTPEKLFF
CDR3nt: TGTGCCAGCAGCTCGGGGACACCTGAAAAACTGTTTTTT
d_gene: .
v_gene: TRBV12-3/TRBV12-4
j_gene: TRBJ1-4

CDR3aa: CASSLVSTNSGANVLTF
CDR3nt: TGTGCCAGCAGCTTAGTATCGACAAACTCTGGGGCCAACGTCCTGACTTTC
d_gene: .
v_gene: TRBV7-2
j_gene: TRBJ2-6

CDR3aa: CASSSGQGGGIGNQPQHF
CDR3nt: TGTGCCAGCAGCTCGGGACAGGGAGGCGGAATCGGAAATCAGCCCCAGCATTTT
d_gene: TRBD1
v_gene: TRBV6-2/TRBV6-3
j_gene: TRBJ1-5

CDR3aa: CASSLLAGGLNNEQFF
CDR3nt: TGTGCCAGCAGTTTACTAGCGGGGGGATTGAACAATGAGCAGTTCTTC
d_gene: TRBD2
v_gene: TRBV27
j_gene: TRBJ2-1

CDR3aa: CASSFRAEGVGYTF
CDR3nt: TGCGCCAGCAGCTTTCGGGCCGAGGGCGTAGGCTACACCTTC
d_gene: .
v_gene: TRBV5-1
j_gene: TRBJ1-2

CDR3aa: CASSKRLAGGLGELFF
CDR3nt: TGTGCCAGCAGTAAAAGACTAGCGGGGGGGCTCGGGGAGCTGTTTTTT
d_gene: TRBD2
v_gene: TRBV27
j_gene: TRBJ2-2

CDR3aa: CASSIPGGSFQETQYF
CDR3nt: TGTGCCAGCAGTATACCGGGGGGGTCGTTCCAAGAGACCCAGTACTTC
d_gene: TRBD2
v_gene: TRBV28
j_gene: TRBJ2-5

CDR3aa: CASSSILAGTIYNEQFF
CDR3nt: TGTGCCAGCAGTTCCATTCTAGCGGGGACTATTTACAATGAGCAGTTCTTC
d_gene: TRBD2
v_gene: TRBV6-2/TRBV6-3
j_gene: TRBJ2-1

CDR3aa: CASRNTFRGPREPDTQYF
CDR3nt: TGTGCCAGCAGAAATACCTTCAGGGGACCGAGAGAACCAGATACGCAGTATTTT
d_gene: .
v_gene: TRBV28
j_gene: TRBJ2-3

CDR3aa: CASTGQGPPASYNEQFF
CDR3nt: TGCGCCAGCACGGGACAGGGGCCCCCAGCCTCCTACAATGAGCAGTTCTTC
d_gene: TRBD1
v_gene: TRBV5-1
j_gene: TRBJ2-1

CDR3aa: CASSPSTGLGNEQFF
CDR3nt: TGTGCCAGCAGTCCCTCGACAGGGTTAGGTAATGAGCAGTTCTTC
d_gene: TRBD1
v_gene: TRBV28
j_gene: TRBJ2-1